These T cell receptor beta chains were read from a single sample in a study of T cell responses to AZD1222 COVID-19 vaccine. Measured with immunoSEQ multiplex PCR; TCRdb has only the in-frame clones, and not every one. The sample records some 150,000 clones, 75% to 95% being singletons. Material: peripheral blood, obtained 28 days after the second AZD1222 dose. These receptors came from an adult who received the AZD1222 COVID-19 vaccine. CDR3s include the opening cysteine and the closing phenylalanine or tryptophan. The order of the fields is D gene, CDR3 length, J gene, clone size, V gene, CDR3 DNA, CDR3 protein. A D gene is named only where the DNA matches it firmly. Where a row states a size, it is once, few, many or the class of an expanded clone; other rows omit it.

>TRBD2|13|TRBJ2-1|NA|TRBV27
TGTGCCAGCAGTCTAGCGGGATACAATGAGCAGTTCTTC
CASSLAGYNEQFF
>NA|12|TRBJ2-1|NA|TRBV7-9
TGTGCCAGCAGCCTACTGAAGCAGGAGCAGTTCTTC
CASSLLKQEQFF
>TRBD1|14|TRBJ1-1|NA|TRBV24-1
TGTGCCACCAGTGATGGGGACAGGGGAGGTGAAGCTTTCTTT
CATSDGDRGGEAFF
>TRBD1|15|TRBJ1-2|NA|TRBV27
TGTGCCAGCAGTCAAGGGACAGGGAGGGACTATGGCTACACCTTC
CASSQGTGRDYGYTF
>NA|16|TRBJ2-3|NA|TRBV18
TGTGCCAGCTCACCCCTAAGACAGGATGGCACAGATACGCAGTATTTT
CASSPLRQDGTDTQYF
>TRBD1|13|TRBJ1-2|NA|TRBV6-5
TGTGCCAGCAGTACGGGACAGATCTATGGCTACACCTTC
CASSTGQIYGYTF
>NA|15|TRBJ2-7|NA|TRBV6-1
TGTGCCAGCAGTGAATCGGGCAGGGGATCCTACGAGCAGTACTTC
CASSESGRGSYEQYF
>NA|14|TRBJ2-3|NA|TRBV10-1
TGCGCCAGCAGTGACTGGGATCAGACAGATACGCAGTATTTT
CASSDWDQTDTQYF
>TRBD1|14|TRBJ1-1|NA|TRBV7-9
TGTGCCACCAATTTGGGGACAGGGATCACTGAAGCTTTCTTT
CATNLGTGITEAFF
>TRBD1|15|TRBJ2-1|NA|TRBV11-2
TGTGCCAGCAGCTTGGGACAGGGTTCCTACAATGAGCAGTTCTTC
CASSLGQGSYNEQFF
>TRBD1|15|TRBJ1-6|NA|TRBV7-9
TGTGCCAGCAGCTCACAGGGGGCTGAGAATTCACCCCTCCACTTT
CASSSQGAENSPLHF
>NA|13|TRBJ1-2|once|TRBV6-5
TGTGCCAGCACCGAAGAGGGGCGGCATGGCTACACCTTC
CASTEEGRHGYTF
>NA|13|TRBJ1-5|NA|TRBV7-9
TGTGCCAGCAGCCCACTCGGCAATCAGCCCCAGCATTTT
CASSPLGNQPQHF
>TRBD1|16|TRBJ1-1|few|TRBV7-8
TGTGCCAGCAGCTTAGGGCCCGGGACAGGGGACACTGAAGCTTTCTTT
CASSLGPGTGDTEAFF
>NA|13|TRBJ1-2|NA|TRBV12-5
TGTGCTAGTGGTTTTCTCCGGGGCTATGGCTACACCTTC
CASGFLRGYGYTF